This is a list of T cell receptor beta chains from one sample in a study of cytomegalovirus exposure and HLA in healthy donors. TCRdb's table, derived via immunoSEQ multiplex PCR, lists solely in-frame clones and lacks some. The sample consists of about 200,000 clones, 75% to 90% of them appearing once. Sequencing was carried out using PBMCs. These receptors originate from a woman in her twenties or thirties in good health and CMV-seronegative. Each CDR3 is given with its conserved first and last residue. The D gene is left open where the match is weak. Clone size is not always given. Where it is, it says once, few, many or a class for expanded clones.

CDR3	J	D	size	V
CASSEAPGDYYEQYF	TRBJ2-7	.	.	TRBV2
CASSRRGGGNEQFF	TRBJ2-1	.	.	TRBV5-6
CASTAFRELEAFF	TRBJ1-1	.	.	TRBV28
CASSLEDRPSYEQYF	TRBJ2-7	TRBD1	.	TRBV11-2
CASRPGLLSYEQYF	TRBJ2-7	.	.	TRBV10-2
CARSPRDTTEAFF	TRBJ1-1	.	.	TRBV5-3
CASSLGTSIINEQFF	TRBJ2-1	TRBD2	.	TRBV27
CASSRDRGLGEQFF	TRBJ2-1	TRBD1	.	TRBV28
CASSSQGNYGYTF	TRBJ1-2	TRBD1	.	TRBV5-1
CASSKLPGQGDEQYF	TRBJ2-7	TRBD1	few	TRBV11-2
CSVRDQDSNQPQHF	TRBJ1-5	.	.	TRBV29-1